These 26 T cell receptor beta chains were sequenced from one sample in a study of blood T cell repertoires in COVID-19. Clones were read by immunoSEQ multiplex PCR, and TCRdb kept only the in-frame ones, dropping some. The sample consists of about 82,000 clones, around 83% of them appearing once. What was sequenced was peripheral blood. The receptors were sampled from a woman aged 55-69 years with acute or convalescent COVID-19.

The chain uses TRBV7-3 and TRBJ2-1; perhaps TRBD2 as D (5 bases). CDR3 size: 13 residues. V was cut by 2 bases and J by 10 bases, with 12 bases left in between. The germline CDR1 and CDR2 sequences are SGHTA and FQGTGA. Here the CDR3 reads CASSLEWTGEQFF. In nucleotides, the CDR3 is TGTGCCAGCAGCTTAGAGTGGACGGGAGAGCAGTTCTTC.

This clone was observed a few times. The rearrangement uses TRBV6-6 and TRBJ1-5; no clear D gene. The length of the CDR3 is 16 residues. CDR1 is MNHNY, CDR2 SVGAGI, per germline (reference sequence). V lost 4 bases to trimming and J lost 3 bases, with 16 bases between them. CDR3 sequence (DNA): TGTGCCAGCAGTTCGAAGACGGTCAACTACAATCAGCCCCAGCATTTT. This encodes CASSSKTVNYNQPQHF.

CDR3: CASSILAGALTDTQYF. The CDR3 region has the DNA TGTGCCAGTAGTATTTTAGCGGGAGCGCTCACAGATACGCAGTATTTT. The chain recombines TRBV19 with TRBJ2-3; 9 bases match TRBD2. J gave up 2 bases and V 3 bases, and 6 bases lay outside the gene matches. The CDR3 totals 16 residues. The V gene's germline CDR1 is LNHDA and CDR2 SQIVND (reference sequence).

A single count supports this clone. The rearrangement uses TRBV13 and TRBJ2-7, with 11 bases matching TRBD1. This CDR3 is built from 14 residues. In germline, CDR1 is PRHDT, CDR2 FYEKMQ (reference sequence). V lost 2 bases and J lost 5; bases outside the gene matches: 2. CDR3 in amino acids: CASSLRDRGNEQYF. The CDR3 coding sequence is TGTGCCAGCAGCTTAAGGGACAGGGGGAACGAGCAGTACTTC.

V usage is TRBV10-3 and J usage is TRBJ1-2, with a tentative D call TRBD1 (5 bases). CDR3 length: 12 residues. V dropped 4 bases and J dropped 4 bases, with 7 bases sitting between them. Per the germline V gene, CDR1 is ENHRY and CDR2 is SYGVKD. The CDR3 region is CAISGQSYGYTF. The CDR3 nucleotides are TGTGCCATCAGTGGACAGTCCTATGGCTACACCTTC.

This chain joins TRBV14 and TRBJ1-2, with 8 nucleotides matching TRBD1. Germline CDR1 and CDR2: SGHDN and FVKESK. The CDR3 is made up of 15 amino acids. The J segment lost 4 bases and the V segment lost 1 base, leaving 5 bases of the junction unmatched. The CDR3 nucleotides read TGTGCCAGCAGCCAAGGGACAGGGTTCGTCTATGGCTACACCTTC. This gives the protein CASSQGTGFVYGYTF.

The CDR3 DNA follows: TGTGCCAGCAGCCGGGTGGCGGGGGGGTCGACCGGGGAGCTGTTTTTT. Its protein product is CASSRVAGGSTGELFF. This sequence joins TRBV9 and TRBJ2-2, with 9 bases matching TRBD2. The CDR3 loop spans 16 amino acids. Trimming took 4 bases from V and 5 from J; bases not matched to a gene: 9. From germline, CDR1 is SGDLS and CDR2 YYNGEE.

This clone was recorded once. This chain connects TRBV30 to TRBJ1-2; 9 bases match TRBD1. The trim removed 6 bases at V and 4 bases at J, leaving 9 bases unmatched. Germline CDR1 reads GTSNPN; CDR2 reads SVGIG (reference sequence). This CDR3 is 14 amino acids long. DNA of the CDR3: TGTGCCTGCGGGGCCCGGGACAGGGCCTATGGCTACACCTTC. Its translation is CACGARDRAYGYTF.

The chain uses TRBV6-5 and TRBJ2-2, with 11 bases identical to TRBD2. This CDR3 spans 13 amino acids. Germline V CDR1 and CDR2: MNHEY, SVGAGI. The junction had 0 bases not matched to a gene; V was cut back by 6 bases and J by 6 bases. CDR3 protein: CASRTSGAGELFF. The CDR3 nucleotides read TGTGCCAGCAGGACTAGCGGGGCCGGGGAGCTGTTTTTT.

The chain joins TRBV6-5 to TRBJ2-7; tentatively, D is TRBD1 (6 bases). The CDR3 sequence is 14 residues long. The V and J ends lost 0 bases and 5 bases respectively, with 11 bases between them. Looked up from germline, CDR1 is MNHEY and CDR2 is SVGAGI. CDR3 in amino acids: CASSYSGHSNEQYF. Here the CDR3 DNA reads TGTGCCAGCAGTTACTCGGGACATTCCAACGAGCAGTACTTC.

In its sample, this clone was seen once. Written as DNA, the CDR3 is TGTGCCAGCAGCTTAGTGCTCAGCGAAGAGACCCAGTACTTC. Its translation: CASSLVLSEETQYF. This chain joins TRBV7-2 and TRBJ2-5; D not certain. Trimming shortened V by 1 base and J by 3 bases, and 9 bases separated the two germline ends. Germline V CDR1 and CDR2: SGHTA, FQGNSA. The CDR3 covers 14 residues.

The chain uses TRBV30 and TRBJ2-1; unclear D gene. V was cut by 1 base and J by 14 bases, with 12 bases left in between. CDR1 is GTSNPN, CDR2 SVGIG, per germline (reference sequence). This CDR3 has 11 residues. CDR3: CAWSAQRSKFF. CDR3 in DNA: TGTGCCTGGAGTGCGCAGAGGAGCAAGTTCTTC.

The chain combines TRBV4-3 with TRBJ2-7, with 14 bases matching TRBD2. This CDR3 has 15 amino acids. V gave up 4 bases and J gave up 3 bases; unmatched junction bases: 2. The V gene's germline CDR1 is LGHNA and CDR2 YSLEER. CDR3 protein: CASSLGLAGVYEQYF. The CDR3 DNA follows: TGCGCCAGCAGCCTGGGACTAGCGGGAGTCTACGAGCAGTACTTC.

This clone was seen many times. The chain has TRBV10-1 and TRBJ2-3, with D tentatively TRBD2 (6 bases). The length of the CDR3 is 17 residues. Germline values: CDR1 WNHNN, CDR2 SYGVQD (reference sequence). Trimming cost V 0 bases and J 4 bases, with 17 bases left between them. The CDR3 sequence: CASSESKQQERADTQYF. As DNA, the CDR3 is TGCGCCAGCAGTGAGTCGAAACAACAGGAGCGGGCAGATACGCAGTATTTT.

The chain is built from TRBV11-2 and TRBJ2-3; D unresolved. The CDR3 contains 15 residues. CDR1 SGHAT and CDR2 FQNNGV come from the germline V gene. V lost 5 bases to trimming and J lost 1 base, with 13 bases between them. Written as DNA, the CDR3 is TGTGCCAGCAGCGCCAGGCTCTGGGGCACAGATACGCAGTATTTT. Translated: CASSARLWGTDTQYF.

The rearrangement joins TRBV7-6 to TRBJ2-3, with 7 nucleotides matching TRBD2. Germline CDR1 is SGHVS and CDR2 is FNYEAQ. The CDR3 covers 17 residues. V lost 4 bases to trimming and J lost 0 bases; unmatched junction nucleotides: 10. CDR3 DNA: TGTGCCAGCAGCTCCTTCCAACCTAGCGGTAGCACAGATACGCAGTATTTT. Its translation is CASSSFQPSGSTDTQYF.

The V gene is TRBV5-1, the J gene TRBJ1-1; no clear D gene. This CDR3 spans 17 amino acids. Trimming left V 4 bases short and J 4 bases short, with 23 bases between. In germline, CDR1 is SGHRS, CDR2 YFSETQ. CDR3 protein: CASSPPTAGRLFTEAFF. CDR3 DNA sequence: TGCGCCAGCAGCCCCCCCACGGCCGGCAGGCTATTCACTGAAGCTTTCTTT.

The chain employs TRBV7-2 and TRBJ2-1; 9 nucleotides line up with TRBD1. In germline, CDR1 is SGHTA, CDR2 FQGNSA. CDR3 length: 15 residues. J gave up 8 bases and V 2 bases, and 7 bases lay outside the gene matches. In DNA form, the CDR3 reads TGTGCCAGCAGCTTAAAAGGGACAGGGTACCATGAGCAGTTCTTC. Encoded protein: CASSLKGTGYHEQFF. Variable domain in full (rest from reference TRBV7-2 and TRBJ2-1): GAGVSQSPSNKVTEKGKDVELRCDPISGHTALYWYRQSLGQGLEFLIYFQGNSAPDKSGLPSDRFSAERTGGSVSTLTIQRTQQEDSAVYLCASSLKGTGYHEQFFGPGTRLTVL.

V gene TRBV12-5 combines with J gene TRBJ1-1; 10 nucleotides line up with TRBD1. Unmatched junction bases numbered 4, after V lost 6 bases and J lost 3 bases. CDR1 is LGHNT and CDR2 is FRNRAP in the germline V gene. The CDR3 is 14 residues long. Here the CDR3 DNA reads TGTGCTAGTGGCCCGGGACAGGGGTACACTGAAGCTTTCTTT. This translates into CASGPGQGYTEAFF. Together with reference TRBV12-5 and TRBJ1-1, the CDR3 gives the full variable domain: DARVTQTPRHKVTEMGQEVTMRCQPILGHNTVFWYRQTMMQGLELLAYFRNRAPLDDSGMPKDRFSAEMPDATLATLKIQPSEPRDSAVYFCASGPGQGYTEAFFGQGTRLTVV.

The chain uses TRBV5-4 and TRBJ1-2, with D unclear. Germline loops: CDR1 SGHNT, CDR2 YYREEE (reference sequence). The CDR3 contains 17 residues. Trimming left V 3 bases short and J 0 bases short, with 18 bases between. The CDR3 loop reads CASSSILSSLANYGYTF. The CDR3 DNA sequence: TGTGCCAGCAGCTCTATACTGTCCTCGCTTGCTAACTATGGCTACACCTTC.

This sequence joins TRBV30 and TRBJ1-5; D remains ambiguous. Per the germline V gene, CDR1 is GTSNPN and CDR2 is SVGIG (reference sequence). This CDR3 comprises 17 residues. Trimming removed 0 bases from V and 7 bases from J, with 22 bases in between. The CDR3, as DNA: TGTGCCTGGAGTGTATTGGCTCGTCGGGGTTTAAGACAGCCCCAGCATTTT. This sequence encodes CAWSVLARRGLRQPQHF.

This clone was counted many times. V usage is TRBV27 and J usage is TRBJ1-5, with 7 bases identical to TRBD1. The trim removed 5 bases at V and 5 bases at J, leaving 3 bases unmatched. CDR1 is MNHEY, CDR2 SMNVEV, per germline (reference sequence). The CDR3 extends over 13 amino acids. CDR3 sequence (DNA): TGTGCCAGCAGTCCCACAGGGGATCAGCCCCAGCATTTT. Its translation is CASSPTGDQPQHF.

This clone was seen a single time. The J gene is TRBJ2-7, the V gene TRBV7-2; D possibly corresponds to TRBD2 (5 bases). Per the germline V gene, CDR1 is SGHTA and CDR2 is FQGNSA. Trimming left V 3 bases short and J 3 bases short, with 12 bases between. The CDR3 has 14 residues. The CDR3 nucleotides are TGTGCCAGCAGCTTTCGGACTGGGGACTACGAGCAGTACTTC. This translates into CASSFRTGDYEQYF. The entire variable domain, with the rest obtained from reference TRBV7-2 and TRBJ2-7, is as follows: GAGVSQSPSNKVTEKGKDVELRCDPISGHTALYWYRQSLGQGLEFLIYFQGNSAPDKSGLPSDRFSAERTGGSVSTLTIQRTQQEDSAVYLCASSFRTGDYEQYFGPGTRLTVT.

CDR3 amino acids: CASSLPKGQGFMDEKLFF. DNA for the CDR3: TGCGCCAGCAGCTTGCCTAAAGGACAGGGCTTTATGGATGAAAAACTGTTTTTT. V usage is TRBV5-1 and J usage is TRBJ1-4; 8 positions match TRBD1. The germline V gene encodes CDR1 SGHRS and CDR2 YFSETQ. V was pared by 1 base and J by 6 bases, with 14 bases of the junction left unmatched. This CDR3 comprises 18 residues.

V and J are TRBV7-2 and TRBJ2-3, with 9 bases aligning to TRBD2. In germline, CDR1 is SGHTA, CDR2 FQGNSA. This CDR3 spans 16 amino acids. Trimming took 5 bases from V and 0 from J; bases not matched to a gene: 6. The CDR3 DNA sequence: TGTGCCAGCAGCCATTCCGGGACTAGCAGCACAGATACGCAGTATTTT. Its translation is CASSHSGTSSTDTQYF.

The chain couples TRBV19 to TRBJ2-1, with TRBD2 as a possible D gene (6 bases). This CDR3 region has 15 residues. CDR1 LNHDA and CDR2 SQIVND come from the germline V gene (reference sequence). The V and J ends lost 6 bases and 3 bases respectively, with 15 bases between them. CDR3 bases: TGTGCCAGTAGATTGGAACTAGCAGGCTACAATGAGCAGTTCTTC. This encodes CASRLELAGYNEQFF.